The clone carrying this T cell receptor beta chain was observed a handful of times. Antigen: not known. V lost 3 bases and J 2 bases, leaving 13 bases between the germline ends. Germline V gene data show CDR1 as SGHDT and CDR2 as YYEEEE. The CDR3 loop spans 15 amino acids. The entry originates in a study of blood T cells in healthy people across ages. Study-wide results and caveats: Getting older went along with TCR beta diversity per million T cells dropping roughly linearly.

At least 5.5 micrograms of total RNA were extracted per sample. A second PCR, run for about 6 to 11 cycles, used a sample-barcoded 5' primer plus a J-beta primer mix. Tags on each cDNA molecule came from a template-switch adaptor with 12 random nucleotides. TCRdb re-called the 5' RACE reads through MiXCR, storing one row per CDR3 protein. The profile shows 600,000 to 850,000 distinct CDR3 sequences, 20% to 25% of them singletons. Another study also made use of these data, one on T cells of mothers and their children. That source adds: Over 10 million reads per mother and some 3 million per child were obtained.

The clonotype originates from a boy between 10 and 17 years old in good health. The rearrangement joins TRBV5-6 to TRBJ2-3; unclear D gene. Sequenced: blood. CDR3 sequence reads: CASSYTYSPTDTQYF. CDR3 sequence (DNA): TGTGCCAGCAGCTATACGTACAGCCCCACAGATACGCAGTATTTT.